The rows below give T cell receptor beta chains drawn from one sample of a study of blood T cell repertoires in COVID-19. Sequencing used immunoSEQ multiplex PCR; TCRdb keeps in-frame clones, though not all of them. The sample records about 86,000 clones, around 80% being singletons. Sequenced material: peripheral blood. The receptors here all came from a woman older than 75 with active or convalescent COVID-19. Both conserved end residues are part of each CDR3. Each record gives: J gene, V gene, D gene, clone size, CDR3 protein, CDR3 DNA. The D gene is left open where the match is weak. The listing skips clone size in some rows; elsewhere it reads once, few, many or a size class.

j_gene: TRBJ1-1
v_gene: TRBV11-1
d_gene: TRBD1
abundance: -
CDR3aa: CASSFSTGGTEAFF
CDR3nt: TGTGCCAGCAGCTTTTCCACAGGGGGCACTGAAGCTTTCTTT

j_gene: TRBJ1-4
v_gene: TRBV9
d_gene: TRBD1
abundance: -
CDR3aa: CASSVGDREGEKLFF
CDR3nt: TGTGCCAGCAGCGTAGGGGACAGGGAAGGGGAAAAACTGTTTTTT

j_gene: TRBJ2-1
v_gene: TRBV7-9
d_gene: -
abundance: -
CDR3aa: CASSLVRADNEQFF
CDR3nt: TGTGCCAGCAGCTTAGTGAGGGCAGACAATGAGCAGTTCTTC

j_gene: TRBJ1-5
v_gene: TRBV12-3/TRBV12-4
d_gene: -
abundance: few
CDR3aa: CASSFQANQPQHF
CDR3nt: TGTGCCAGCAGTTTTCAGGCCAATCAGCCCCAGCATTTT

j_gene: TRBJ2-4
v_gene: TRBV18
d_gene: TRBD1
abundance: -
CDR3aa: CASSPRTPGQGKNIQYF
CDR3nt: TGTGCCAGCTCACCCCGTACTCCGGGACAGGGTAAAAACATTCAGTACTTC

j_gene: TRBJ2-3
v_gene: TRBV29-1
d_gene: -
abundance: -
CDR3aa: CGVDTQYF
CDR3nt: TGCGGAGTTGATACGCAGTATTTT

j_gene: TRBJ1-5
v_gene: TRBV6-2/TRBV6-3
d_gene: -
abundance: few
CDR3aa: CASSRTENNQPQHF
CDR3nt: TGTGCCAGCAGCCGGACAGAAAACAATCAGCCCCAGCATTTT

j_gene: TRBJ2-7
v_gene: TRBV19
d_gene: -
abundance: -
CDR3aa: CASSIGTVTYEQYF
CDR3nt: TGTGCCAGTAGTATCGGGACTGTGACCTACGAGCAGTACTTC

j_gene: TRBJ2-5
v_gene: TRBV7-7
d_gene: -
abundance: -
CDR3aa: CASSLSGPAQGTQYF
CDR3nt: TGTGCTAGCAGCTTATCCGGGCCGGCACAGGGGACCCAGTACTTC

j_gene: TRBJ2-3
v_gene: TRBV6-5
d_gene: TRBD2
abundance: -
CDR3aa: CASSYQIAGGMDTQYF
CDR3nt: TGTGCCAGCAGTTACCAAATAGCGGGGGGGATGGATACGCAGTATTTT

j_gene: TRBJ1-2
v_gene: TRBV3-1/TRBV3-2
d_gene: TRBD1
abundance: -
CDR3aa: CASSQDGQGGSGYTF
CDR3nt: TGTGCCAGCAGCCAAGACGGACAGGGCGGTTCCGGCTACACCTTC

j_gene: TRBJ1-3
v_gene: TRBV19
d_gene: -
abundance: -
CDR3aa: CASSIVRRSSGNTIYF
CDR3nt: TGTGCCAGTAGTATAGTCCGACGGAGCTCTGGAAACACCATATATTTT

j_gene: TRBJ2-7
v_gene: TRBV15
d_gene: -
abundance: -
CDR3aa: CATSRGKGERYEQYF
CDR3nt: TGTGCCACCAGCAGAGGGAAGGGGGAGAGGTACGAGCAGTACTTC

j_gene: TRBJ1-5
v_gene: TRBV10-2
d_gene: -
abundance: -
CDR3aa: CASSEGWSSLDQPQHF
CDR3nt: TGCGCCAGCAGTGAGGGTTGGAGTTCACTTGATCAGCCCCAGCATTTT

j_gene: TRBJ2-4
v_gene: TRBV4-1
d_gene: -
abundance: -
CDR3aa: CASSQVNWNIQYF
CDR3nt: TGCGCCAGCAGCCAAGTTAACTGGAACATTCAGTACTTC

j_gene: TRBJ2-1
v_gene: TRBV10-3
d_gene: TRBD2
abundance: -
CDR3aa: CAISGASGENYNEQFF
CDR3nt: TGTGCCATCAGTGGGGCTAGCGGGGAAAATTACAATGAGCAGTTCTTC

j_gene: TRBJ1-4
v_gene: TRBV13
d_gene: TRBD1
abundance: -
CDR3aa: CASSPTGATNEKLFF
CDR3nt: TGTGCCAGCAGCCCCACAGGGGCAACTAATGAAAAACTGTTTTTT

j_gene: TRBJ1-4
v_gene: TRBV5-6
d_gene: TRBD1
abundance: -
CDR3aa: CASSFRDRGEKLFF
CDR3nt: TGTGCCAGCAGCTTCCGGGACAGGGGTGAAAAACTGTTTTTT

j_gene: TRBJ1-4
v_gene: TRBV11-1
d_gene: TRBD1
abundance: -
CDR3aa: CASSPGTGWDEKLFF
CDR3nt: TGTGCCAGCAGCCCTGGGACAGGGTGGGATGAAAAACTGTTTTTT

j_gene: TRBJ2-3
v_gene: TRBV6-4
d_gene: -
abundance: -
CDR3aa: CASSREITDTQYF
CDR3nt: TGTGCCAGCAGTCGGGAAATCACAGATACGCAGTATTTT

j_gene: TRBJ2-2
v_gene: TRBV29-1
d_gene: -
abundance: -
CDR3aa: CSGSLSNTGELFF
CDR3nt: TGCAGCGGATCACTATCGAACACCGGGGAGCTGTTTTTT

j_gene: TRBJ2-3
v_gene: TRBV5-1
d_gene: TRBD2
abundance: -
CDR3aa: CASSLIAGGGNTQYF
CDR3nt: TGCGCCAGCAGCTTAATAGCGGGAGGGGGTAATACGCAGTATTTT

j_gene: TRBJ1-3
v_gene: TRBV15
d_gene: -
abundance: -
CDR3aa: CATSRFLAGGGNTIYF
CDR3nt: TGTGCCACCAGCAGATTCTTGGCGGGTGGTGGAAACACCATATATTTT

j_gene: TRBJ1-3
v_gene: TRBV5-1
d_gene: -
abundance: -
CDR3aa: CASSLVGGSGNTIYF
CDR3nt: TGCGCCAGCAGCTTGGTGGGGGGATCTGGAAACACCATATATTTT

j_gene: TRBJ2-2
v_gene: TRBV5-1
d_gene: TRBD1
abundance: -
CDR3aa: CASSLARGHDGELFF
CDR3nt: TGCGCCAGCAGCTTGGCCAGGGGGCATGACGGGGAGCTGTTTTTT

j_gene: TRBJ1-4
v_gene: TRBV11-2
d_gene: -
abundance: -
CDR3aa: CASSSTPGTNEKLFF
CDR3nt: TGTGCCAGCAGCTCCACCCCGGGGACTAATGAAAAACTGTTTTTT

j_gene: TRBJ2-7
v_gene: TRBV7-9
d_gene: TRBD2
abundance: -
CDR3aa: CASSLGLAGYEQYF
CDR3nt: TGTGCCAGCAGCTTAGGACTAGCGGGATACGAGCAGTACTTC

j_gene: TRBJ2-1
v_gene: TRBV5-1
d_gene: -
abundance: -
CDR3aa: CASSIRPDNEQFF
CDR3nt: TGCGCCAGCAGCATCAGGCCCGACAATGAGCAGTTCTTC

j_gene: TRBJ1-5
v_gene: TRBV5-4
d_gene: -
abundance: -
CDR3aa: CASSFGGGSNQPQHF
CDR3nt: TGTGCCAGCAGCTTTGGGGGGGGCAGCAATCAGCCCCAGCATTTT

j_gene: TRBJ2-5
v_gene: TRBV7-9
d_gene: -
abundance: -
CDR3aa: CASSLDYHRGETQYF
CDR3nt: TGTGCCAGCAGCTTAGATTATCACCGGGGAGAGACCCAGTACTTC

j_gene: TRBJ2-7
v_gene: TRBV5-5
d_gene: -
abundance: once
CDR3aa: CASSLISGSSYEQYF
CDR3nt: TGTGCCAGCAGCTTGATATCGGGGAGCTCCTACGAGCAGTACTTC

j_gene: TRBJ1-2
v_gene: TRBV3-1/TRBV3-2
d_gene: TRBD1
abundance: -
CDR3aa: CASSHLQGEGGYTF
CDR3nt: TGTGCCAGCAGCCATCTACAGGGGGAGGGTGGCTACACCTTC

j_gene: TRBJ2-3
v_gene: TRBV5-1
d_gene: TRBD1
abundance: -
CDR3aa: CASSLTMFRDRETDTQYF
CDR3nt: TGCGCCAGCAGCTTGACCATGTTCCGGGACAGGGAGACAGATACGCAGTATTTT

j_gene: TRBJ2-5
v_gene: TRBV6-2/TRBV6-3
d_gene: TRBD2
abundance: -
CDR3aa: CASSYSTTGTSGGPQETQYF
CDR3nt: TGTGCCAGCAGTTACTCGACCACCGGGACTAGCGGGGGGCCCCAAGAGACCCAGTACTTC

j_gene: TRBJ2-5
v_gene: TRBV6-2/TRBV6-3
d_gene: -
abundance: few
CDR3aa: CASSPSGETQYF
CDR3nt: TGTGCCAGCAGCCCCTCGGGAGAGACCCAGTACTTC

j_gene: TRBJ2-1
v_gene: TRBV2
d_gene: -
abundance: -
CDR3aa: CASSGTEGNEQFF
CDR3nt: TGTGCCAGCAGTGGGACTGAAGGGAATGAGCAGTTCTTC

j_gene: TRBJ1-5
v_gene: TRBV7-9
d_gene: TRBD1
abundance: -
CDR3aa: CASKGQWNSNQPQHF
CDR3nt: TGTGCCAGCAAGGGACAGTGGAATAGCAATCAGCCCCAGCATTTT

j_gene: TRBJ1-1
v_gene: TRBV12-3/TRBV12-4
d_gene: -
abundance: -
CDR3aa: CASSVGGSTEAFF
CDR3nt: TGTGCCAGCAGCGTCGGAGGTAGCACTGAAGCTTTCTTT

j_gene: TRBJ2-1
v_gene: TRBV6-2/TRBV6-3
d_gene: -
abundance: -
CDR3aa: CASSSLTAGSYNEQFF
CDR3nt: TGTGCCAGCAGTTCGTTGACAGCTGGCTCCTACAATGAGCAGTTCTTC

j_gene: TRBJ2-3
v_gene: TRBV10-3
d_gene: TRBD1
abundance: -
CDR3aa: CAISVTGATDTQYF
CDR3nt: TGTGCCATCAGTGTGACAGGGGCCACAGATACGCAGTATTTT

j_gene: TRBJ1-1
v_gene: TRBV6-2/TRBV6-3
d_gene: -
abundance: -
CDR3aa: CASSFSRDTEAFF
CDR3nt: TGTGCCAGCAGTTTTAGCAGGGACACTGAAGCTTTCTTT